The 8 T cell receptor beta chains below all came from one sample that was sequenced in a study of blood T cell repertoires in COVID-19. Only in-frame clones appear in the TCRdb table, and some are missing; sequencing was by immunoSEQ multiplex PCR. The repertoire has about 250,000 clones, approximately 90% of them found once; the top ten carry more than 1.5%. The sequenced sample consisted of PBMCs or T cells enriched from blood (not recorded which). The source of these receptors is a man between 40 and 49 years old who had recovered from COVID-19.

The V call is TRBV2, the J call TRBJ2-5, with TRBD1 as a possible D gene (5 bases). This CDR3 is 16 amino acids long. From germline, CDR1 is SNHLY and CDR2 FYNNEI. The V end was cut by 2 bases, the J end by 5 bases, with 18 bases between. The CDR3: CASSEKRLGLGETQYF. CDR3 bases: TGTGCCAGCAGTGAAAAGAGGTTGGGGCTGGGGGAGACCCAGTACTTC.

The chain has TRBV11-2 and TRBJ2-7; D is unclear. V was cut by 7 bases and J by 3 bases, with 10 bases left in between. Per the germline V gene, CDR1 is SGHAT and CDR2 is FQNNGV. This CDR3 contains 12 residues. CDR3 region: CASNPGGYEQYF. The CDR3 DNA sequence: TGTGCCAGCAACCCCGGCGGCTACGAGCAGTACTTC.

The rearrangement joins TRBV7-2 to TRBJ2-3; D may be TRBD2 (5 bases). Trimming removed 5 bases at V and 5 bases at J, with 17 bases between. Germline CDR1 reads SGHTA; CDR2 reads FQGNSA. This CDR3 contains 15 residues. CDR3 DNA: TGTGCCAGCAGCACTAGAGTGCTAGCAAGAGATACGCAGTATTTT. This gives the protein CASSTRVLARDTQYF. Filled out from reference TRBV7-2 and TRBJ2-3, the complete variable domain reads GAGVSQSPSNKVTEKGKDVELRCDPISGHTALYWYRQSLGQGLEFLIYFQGNSAPDKSGLPSDRFSAERTGGSVSTLTIQRTQQEDSAVYLCASSTRVLARDTQYFGPGTRLTVL.

The J gene is TRBJ1-2, the V gene TRBV19, with TRBD1 matching 7 bases. V was clipped by 6 bases and J by 5 bases; unmatched bases: 9. The CDR3 spans 14 residues. Germline-derived CDR1 and CDR2 are LNHDA and SQIVND (reference sequence). The CDR3 loop reads CASRKGQAGYGYTF. The CDR3 DNA is TGTGCCAGTAGGAAAGGACAGGCGGGGTATGGCTACACCTTC.

V is TRBV28 and J is TRBJ1-2; 8 bases map to TRBD1. The length of the CDR3 is 15 residues. From germline, CDR1 is MDHEN and CDR2 SYDVKM. Trimming removed 8 bases from V and 1 base from J; junction bases left unmatched: 9. CDR3 region: CASLNRGLGNYGYTF. DNA of the CDR3: TGTGCCAGCCTCAACAGGGGGTTGGGTAACTATGGCTACACCTTC.

This sequence joins TRBV3-1 (or the pseudogene TRBV3-2) and TRBJ1-1, with D perhaps TRBD1 (5 bases). Per the germline V gene, CDR1 is LGHDT and CDR2 is YNNKEL (reference sequence). The CDR3 loop spans 14 amino acids. Trimming removed 1 base from V and 5 bases from J, with 11 bases in between. CDR3 protein: CASSQVWKGTEAFF. The CDR3 DNA reads TGTGCCAGCAGCCAAGTCTGGAAGGGGACTGAAGCTTTCTTT.

This clone appeared many times. The J gene is TRBJ1-2, the V gene TRBV21-1; TRBD1, the table's D call, was not compared with the DNA. TRBV21-1 is a pseudogene. CDR3 length equals 16 residues. CDR3 coding DNA: TGTGCCAGCAGCAAAGGTCCAGAAGGGGTAAACTATGGCTACACCTTC. Residues: CASSKGPEGVNYGYTF.

This rearrangement joins TRBV6-5 to TRBJ2-7; the D gene is possibly TRBD1 (5 bases). CDR1 is MNHEY and CDR2 is SVGAGI in the germline V gene. The ends were cut back, 5 bases at V and 3 bases at J, with 11 bases in the middle. The CDR3 consists of 13 residues. The CDR3 loop is CASSRTSIYEQYF. Here the CDR3 DNA reads TGTGCCAGCAGTAGGACAAGTATCTACGAGCAGTACTTC.